These 23 T cell receptor beta chains were sequenced from one sample in a study of blood T cells in healthy people across ages. The second PCR ran roughly 7 to 12 cycles with a sample-barcoded 5' primer and J-beta primers. TCRdb recomputed calls from the 5' RACE reads with MiXCR, one row per CDR3 protein. Counted here are roughly 800,000 distinct CDR3 sequences, 20% to 25% occurring once; the ten biggest clones make up 8% to 10%. These same data were also listed under a study on T cells of mothers and their children.

The specimen sequenced was blood. These receptors were collected from a boy younger than 18 in good health.

The rearrangement uses TRBV12-3 or TRBV12-4 and TRBJ1-6; 8 nucleotides align to TRBD1. CDR3 length: 14 residues. The V gene end was trimmed by 5 bases and the J gene end by 6 bases; junction bases not matched to a gene: 3. CDR3 sequence (DNA): TGTGCCAGCAGTCCGGGACAGGCTAATTCACCCCTCCACTTT. The encoded protein is CASSPGQANSPLHF.

The chain uses TRBV11-3 and TRBJ2-5; weak D call: TRBD1 (6 bases). Germline values: CDR1 SGHNT, CDR2 YENEEA. V was trimmed by 3 bases and J by 5 bases, leaving 16 bases between them. This CDR3 is 15 amino acids long. Here the CDR3 reads CASSFVQGAFETQYF. The CDR3 nucleotides read TGTGCCAGCAGCTTTGTACAGGGCGCTTTCGAGACCCAGTACTTC.

V usage is TRBV29-1 and J usage is TRBJ1-1, with D unclear. CDR3 length: 15 amino acids. The germline V gene encodes CDR1 SQVTM and CDR2 ANQGSEA. Trimming left V 4 bases short and J 5 bases short, with 20 bases between. The CDR3 region has the DNA TGCAGCGTTGGCCGTGCGAGTGTGGGAGCGACTGAAGCTTTCTTT. It translates to CSVGRASVGATEAFF.

This clonotype was seen more than once but under ten times. The CDR3 is CASSFTASGTYEQYF. The CDR3 DNA follows: TGTGCCAGCAGTTTCACGGCTAGCGGTACCTACGAGCAGTACTTC. The chain employs TRBV27 and TRBJ2-5, with TRBD2 matching over 7 bases. The DNA end is a closer match to TRBJ2-7, so the J assignment may be wrong. The germline CDR1 and CDR2 sequences are MNHEY and SMNVEV (reference sequence). The CDR3 has 15 amino acids.

V usage is TRBV21-1 and J usage is TRBJ1-6; TRBD1, as called in the table, went unchecked against the DNA. TRBV21-1 is a documented pseudogene. The CDR3 has 15 amino acids. This CDR3 is CASSPSDSLNSPLHF. CDR3 nucleotides: TGTGCCAGCAGCCCTTCGGACAGCCTCAATTCACCCCTCCACTTT.

This chain links TRBV6-5 with TRBJ2-1; TRBD2 matches 7 bases. CDR1 is MNHEY and CDR2 is SVGAGI in the germline V gene. The CDR3 contains 15 residues. V was pared by 0 bases and J by 5 bases, with 4 bases of the junction left unmatched. CDR3 residues: CASSYSEGLNNEQFF. CDR3 in DNA: TGTGCCAGCAGTTACTCGGAGGGACTAAACAATGAGCAGTTCTTC.

This clonotype was counted only a few times. J is TRBJ1-4 and V is TRBV7-6; maybe TRBD1 (5 bases). This CDR3 spans 15 amino acids. In germline, CDR1 is SGHVS, CDR2 FNYEAQ. Trimming pared 5 bases from V and 7 bases from J, leaving 17 bases between. CDR3 DNA: TGTGCCAGCAGCCCCCAGGACACAGGCTTTGAAAAACTGTTTTTT. It translates to CASSPQDTGFEKLFF.

This clonotype has more than one count but fewer than ten. The chain recombines TRBV29-1 with TRBJ2-7; 7 bases agree with TRBD2. The J call is doubtful: the DNA matches TRBJ2-1 better. The CDR3 runs to 13 residues. Germline V CDR1 and CDR2: SQVTM, ANQGSEA. CDR3 amino acids: CSVDDWTSNEQFF. DNA for the CDR3: TGCAGCGTTGATGACTGGACTAGCAATGAGCAGTTCTTC.

CDR3 coding DNA: TGCGCCAGCAGCCAGGGTGTTGAGCAGTTCTTC. Translation gives CASSQGVEQFF. J is TRBJ2-5 and V is TRBV4-1, with D uncertain. The J call could be wrong; TRBJ2-1 is a better fit for the DNA end. The CDR3 consists of 11 residues. The germline gives CDR1 MGHRA, CDR2 YSYEKL.

This chain links TRBV11-2 with TRBJ2-7; no reliable D call. Germline V gives CDR1 SGHAT, CDR2 FQNNGV. V lost 5 bases, J lost 3 bases, and 20 bases lay in between. This CDR3 spans 16 amino acids. The CDR3 sequence: CASSGNFGIVYYEQYF. CDR3 DNA sequence: TGTGCCAGCAGCGGGAACTTTGGTATAGTTTACTACGAGCAGTACTTC.

The rearrangement uses TRBV10-2 and TRBJ2-7, with TRBD1 matching 7 bases. Looked up from germline, CDR1 is WSHSY and CDR2 is SAAADI. The length of the CDR3 is 14 residues. Trimming removed 0 bases from V and 5 bases from J; junction bases left unmatched: 4. This chain's CDR3 is CASSESSRGNEQYF. The DNA of the CDR3 is TGCGCCAGCAGTGAGTCATCCAGGGGGAACGAGCAGTACTTC.

This clonotype was seen a few times. This chain links TRBV29-1 with TRBJ2-5, with D possibly TRBD2 on 5 matching bases. Near its end, the DNA agrees better with TRBJ2-7, so the J call may be wrong. The CDR3 spans 14 residues. Per the germline V gene, CDR1 is SQVTM and CDR2 is ANQGSEA. In DNA, the CDR3 is TGCAGCGTTGAAGGGACTGCGAGCTCCTACGAGCAGTACTTC. Its protein product is CSVEGTASSYEQYF.

This clonotype was seen only a few times. The genes are TRBV6-5 and TRBJ2-1; 9 nucleotides match TRBD1. The DNA end is a closer match to TRBJ2-5, so the J assignment may be wrong. CDR3 length equals 15 residues. Germline CDR1 and CDR2: MNHEY and SVGAGI. CDR3 loop: CASSLNRGPLETQYF. The DNA of the CDR3 is TGTGCCAGCAGCCTAAACAGGGGGCCCCTTGAGACCCAGTACTTC.

This chain links TRBV29-1 with TRBJ2-3; 9 bases map to TRBD1. Germline lookup yields CDR1 SQVTM and CDR2 ANQGSEA. The CDR3 runs 15 residues. J gave up 6 bases and V 4 bases, and 11 bases lay outside the gene matches. In DNA form, the CDR3 reads TGCAGCGTTGTATTAGGGACAGGGCGGCTCGATACGCAGTATTTT. It specifies CSVVLGTGRLDTQYF.

This clonotype showed up just a few times. The rearrangement links TRBV29-1 to TRBJ1-4, with TRBD1 matching 7 bases. The CDR3 is 14 amino acids. Germline CDR1 reads SQVTM; CDR2 reads ANQGSEA. With 4 bases clipped from V and 6 bases from J, the junction kept 8 bases outside the gene matches. The CDR3 DNA reads TGCAGCGTTGGACAGGGTGGGATAGATGAAAAACTGTTTTTT. Its translation: CSVGQGGIDEKLFF.

In its sample, this clonotype was seen a few times. The gene calls are TRBV7-6 and TRBJ2-7; D not certain. The ends were cut back, 5 bases at V and 1 base at J, with 15 bases in the middle. Per germline, CDR1 SGHVS and CDR2 FNYEAQ. The CDR3 loop spans 15 amino acids. The CDR3 here is CASSIGRYGSYEQYF. CDR3 in DNA: TGTGCCAGCAGCATCGGCCGATACGGTTCCTACGAGCAGTACTTC.

This chain uses TRBV5-1 with TRBJ2-3, with TRBD2 as a possible D gene (6 bases). Germline CDR1 and CDR2: SGHRS and YFSETQ. Trimming left V 5 bases short and J 5 bases short, with 15 bases between. The CDR3 is 14 residues long. DNA for the CDR3: TGCGCCAGCAGACCTGGGGACGGGAGAGATACGCAGTATTTT. This translates into CASRPGDGRDTQYF.

This clonotype was observed a handful of times. The rearrangement joins TRBV12-3 or TRBV12-4 to TRBJ2-7; D remains ambiguous. V shed 7 bases and J shed 3 bases, with 13 bases lying between them. The CDR3 has 13 amino acids. This chain's CDR3 is CASTSSLDYEQYF. DNA of the CDR3: TGTGCCAGCACCTCGTCCTTGGACTACGAGCAGTACTTC.

The chain is built from TRBV24-1 and TRBJ2-5, with 9 bases aligning to TRBD1. The V gene's germline CDR1 is KGHDR and CDR2 SFDVKD. The V gene end was trimmed by 7 bases and the J gene end by 2 bases; junction bases not matched to a gene: 4. The CDR3 has 14 residues. CDR3 DNA sequence: TGTGCCACCAGCGGGACAGGGAGACAAGAGACCCAGTACTTC. Amino acids: CATSGTGRQETQYF.

This chain's CDR3 is CASSFSTSYEQYF. CDR3 in DNA: TGTGCCAGCAGTTTCTCGACCTCCTACGAGCAGTACTTC. This chain connects TRBV12-3 or TRBV12-4 to TRBJ2-7; no firm D call. V was trimmed by 3 bases and J by 0 bases, leaving 6 bases between them. The CDR3 is made up of 13 amino acids.

V is TRBV27 and J is TRBJ2-1, with unresolved D. Germline CDR1 reads MNHEY; CDR2 reads SMNVEV (reference sequence). The CDR3 has 16 amino acids. Trimming cost V 7 bases and J 2 bases, with 18 bases left between them. The CDR3 DNA reads TGTGCCAGCACCGTTGGTAACGGAAGGCCCTACAATGAGCAGTTCTTC. Protein product: CASTVGNGRPYNEQFF.

The J gene is TRBJ2-5, the V gene TRBV12-3 or TRBV12-4; possible D gene TRBD1, 6 bases. V lost 4 bases, J lost 0 bases, and 12 bases lay in between. The CDR3 extends over 15 amino acids. The CDR3 bases are TGTGCCAGCAGTTCATACACAGGGTACCAAGAGACCCAGTACTTC. Translated, it gives CASSSYTGYQETQYF.

This rearrangement joins TRBV24-1 to TRBJ2-7; possibly TRBD2 for D (6 bases). Trimming removed 4 bases at V and 7 bases at J, with 13 bases between. The CDR3 covers 13 residues. CDR1 and CDR2 from the germline V gene are KGHDR and SFDVKD. CDR3 in amino acids: CATSDWDSREQYF. CDR3 in DNA: TGTGCCACCAGTGACTGGGACTCACGGGAGCAGTACTTC.